Detailed here is one T cell receptor beta chain. The CDR3 is made up of 17 amino acids. Germline V CDR1 and CDR2: SGHRS, YFSETQ. The trim removed 0 bases at V and 0 bases at J, leaving 5 bases unmatched. This entry belongs to a study of blood T cell repertoires in COVID-19. Background on the study: Sites across the United States, Italy and Spain contributed samples from acute and convalescent COVID-19. T cells, B-cell-depleted T cells, or PBMCs supplied cDNA or gDNA.

Authors' analysis steps: Reference gene primer amplification gave nucleated cell count estimates. Sequencing was performed with immunoSEQ multiplex PCR; in TCRdb, only in-frame clones are kept and a portion is missing. Clone size and the V and J calls come from that table; the DNA yielded D and trimming. Among about 200,000 clones listed, 85% to 90% were seen once. Sample: peripheral blood. This clonotype was obtained from a man aged 18 to 30 with active or convalescent COVID-19. V is TRBV5-1 and J is TRBJ2-4; TRBD1 matches at 8 bases. CDR3 in DNA: TGCGCCAGCAGCTTGGCCGTCCAGGGGGCAGCCAAAAACATTCAGTACTTC. Its translation is CASSLAVQGAAKNIQYF.